This is a list of T cell receptor beta chains from one sample in a study of graft-versus-host responses after intestinal transplantation. TCRdb's copy holds only in-frame clones and misses some; the assay was immunoSEQ multiplex PCR. The sample has fewer than 50,000 clones, roughly nine tenths seen once. The sample here was PBMCs, taken 524 days after transplant. These TCRs come from a human patient who received an intestinal transplant, so some T cells may come from the graft donor. Each CDR3 is given with its conserved first and last residue. The order of the fields is V gene, CDR3 protein.

>TRBV28
CASRDPGTGHETQYF
>TRBV11-2
CASSYVGTSGRDTQYF
>TRBV28
CASRGQGLTYEQYF
>TRBV25-1
CASSEVETGGYGYTF
>TRBV7-6
CASSSWTSANTGELFF
>TRBV5-1
CASSPLAGSAYNEQFF
>TRBV15
CATSRDPWTSVETQYF
>TRBV5-4
CASSAPSGSMNEQFF
>TRBV27
CASSLLPRTGGSTDTQYF
>TRBV11-1
CASSFSLTGGTYEQYF
>TRBV5-6
CASSFFSITGELFF
>TRBV6-5
CASSYGGNTGELFF
>TRBV7-3
CASSARRGYEQYF
>TRBV6-1
CASSDRLYNEQFF
>TRBV10-3
CAIAAGADTGELFF
>TRBV4-3
CASSQDGGSSTDTQYF
>TRBV7-3
CASSLDYYNEQFF
>TRBV6-5
CASSYSNLGAEQYF
>TRBV5-8
CASSLAGTGGTAFF
>TRBV27
CASSQDRDRFSYEQYF
>TRBV7-2
CASSPIGLAGYQETQYF
>TRBV14
CASSQYTGTEVEAFF
>TRBV18
CASSPLAASERETQYF
>TRBV30
CAWSVQGGETQYF
>TRBV30
CAWSVGTVETQYF
>TRBV7-9
CASSLPQGRYGYTF
>TRBV15
CATSRGNSDQETQYF
>TRBV4-3
CASSQVRAGGHEQFF
>TRBV11-2
CASRTPKSTGKGNTIYF
>TRBV30
CAWTGTQPLNTGELFF
>TRBV12-5
CASGLAGGETQYF
>TRBV18
CASSPRDSQGPGEQYF
>TRBV6-5
CASSYSLASYNEQFF
>TRBV5-1
CASSLARGTGELFF
>TRBV15
CATSRGGQGLSEAFF
>TRBV14
CASSPEGAGEQFF
>TRBV28
CASSYTTEAFF
>TRBV11-2
CASSLTQGSYEQYF
>TRBV30
CAWSSGAQETQYF
>TRBV5-1
CASSPTGLAPNTDTQYF
>TRBV9
CASSVGLATNTQYF
>TRBV19
CASKGQGMTGELFF
>TRBV4-3
CASSQDPGEWGTNEKLFF
>TRBV13
CASSLRQGVYEQYF
>TRBV28
CASSPPSAKPQHF
>TRBV7-8
CASSSSYFDIITQYF
>TRBV11-2
CASSLDRRAIDGYTF
>TRBV13
CASSLGTGAYEQYF
>TRBV19
CASSYQGAEGYTF
>TRBV5-5
CASSLGPGETQYF
>TRBV5-1
CASSFQGVGNTEAFF
>TRBV7-4
CASSLVRRPGLVGKGDEQFF
>TRBV28
CASTNLWERDNEQFF
>TRBV28
CASSLLGQRYSNQPQHF
>TRBV5-4
CASSLGDTEAFF
>TRBV11-3
CASSLGSRTDTQYF